These T cell receptor beta chains were read from a single sample in a study of T cell repertoires in cytomegalovirus infection. Each CDR3 protein gets one entry after TCRdb re-called the reads with MiXCR. The table lists fewer than 350,000 distinct CDR3 sequences, about 27% of them singletons. What these receptors recognize is not known. Sequenced material: cultured PBMCs, taken from culture after CMV antigen stimulation. These receptors were collected from a human donor in good health (CMV status not recorded). Some clones in this sample may be carry-over from other donors' samples. Both conserved end residues are part of each CDR3. D genes are given only for firm matches. Clone sizes are given selectively: once, few, many, or a class where the clone is expanded.

TRBD2	14	TRBV12-3/TRBV12-4	NA	TRBJ2-1	CASSFSSGSNEQFF	TGTGCCAGCAGTTTCTCCAGCGGGAGCAATGAGCAGTTCTTC
TRBD2	18	TRBV5-1	few	TRBJ2-7	CASSRGTSGTLRTYEQYF	TGCGCCAGCAGCCGCGGGACTAGCGGTACCCTGCGAACCTACGAGCAGTACTTC
NA	14	TRBV4-2	many	TRBJ1-1	CASSQSTGNTEAFF	TGTGCCAGCAGCCAATCGACAGGGAACACTGAAGCTTTCTTT
NA	15	TRBV4-3	NA	TRBJ1-1	CASSLPFGRNTEAFF	TGCGCCAGCAGCCTCCCGTTCGGTCGGAACACTGAAGCTTTCTTT
NA	14	TRBV18	few	TRBJ1-2	CASSAQGENYGYTF	TGTGCCAGCTCAGCCCAGGGAGAGAACTATGGCTACACCTTC
TRBD2	15	TRBV6-2/TRBV6-3	NA	TRBJ2-7	CASSLSSGAEFAQYF	TGTGCCAGCAGTTTATCTAGCGGGGCTGAGTTTGCGCAGTACTTC
TRBD2	16	TRBV7-2	NA	TRBJ2-2	CASSLAASGSTGELFF	TGTGCCAGCAGCTTAGCAGCTAGCGGATCCACCGGGGAGCTGTTTTTT
NA	14	TRBV20-1	few	TRBJ2-7	CSALGGRNSYEQYF	TGCAGTGCTCTGGGGGGACGAAACTCCTACGAGCAGTACTTC
NA	15	TRBV6-1	many	TRBJ2-7	CAGTKDTSPGDEQYF	TGTGCCGGGACGAAGGACACCTCTCCAGGAGACGAGCAGTACTTC
TRBD1	16	TRBV11-2	NA	TRBJ1-6	CASSPWTGGYNSPLHF	TGTGCCAGCAGCCCTTGGACAGGGGGCTATAATTCACCCCTCCACTTT
NA	20	TRBV3-1	few	TRBJ2-1	CASSQGYGTKLGGSYNEQFF	TGTGCCAGCAGCCAAGGCTACGGGACTAAACTAGGGGGCTCCTACAATGAGCAGTTCTTC
NA	14	TRBV20-1	few	TRBJ1-5	CSARRGRSNQPQHF	TGCAGTGCTAGAAGAGGAAGGAGCAATCAGCCCCAGCATTTT
TRBD1	14	TRBV5-1	many	TRBJ1-6	CASSPRGEHSPLHF	TGCGCCAGCAGCCCCAGGGGGGAACATTCACCCCTCCACTTT
TRBD1	17	TRBV12-3/TRBV12-4	NA	TRBJ1-1	CASSSPTGADRKTEAFF	TGTGCCAGCAGTTCCCCAACAGGGGCTGATAGGAAGACTGAAGCTTTCTTT
NA	15	TRBV25-1	few	TRBJ1-3	CASSRTGSSGNTIYF	TGTGCCAGCAGCCGTACAGGGTCCTCTGGAAACACCATATATTTT
TRBD2	15	TRBV6-1	few	TRBJ2-1	CASSRLAGAHNEQFF	TGTGCCAGCAGTCGACTAGCGGGAGCCCACAATGAGCAGTTCTTC
TRBD1	16	TRBV11-2	NA	TRBJ2-7	CASSPGQGHRSYEQYF	TGTGCCAGCAGCCCAGGACAGGGGCACCGTTCCTACGAGCAGTACTTC
NA	15	TRBV20-1	NA	TRBJ2-3	CSARGRRLHTDTQYF	TGCAGTGCTAGAGGGAGGAGGCTCCACACAGATACGCAGTATTTT
NA	15	TRBV12-3/TRBV12-4	NA	TRBJ2-5	CASGGTSAEEETQYF	TGTGCCAGCGGGGGGACGTCGGCCGAAGAAGAGACCCAGTACTTC
NA	14	TRBV7-9	NA	TRBJ2-5	CASSLSFVSETQYF	TGTGCCAGCAGCTTATCTTTTGTATCGGAGACCCAGTACTTC
NA	17	TRBV28	NA	TRBJ2-2	CASSLSRDLWNTGELFF	TGTGCCAGCAGTTTGAGCAGGGACCTTTGGAACACCGGGGAGCTGTTTTTT
NA	17	TRBV28	NA	TRBJ1-3	CASSIITRGLIGNTIYF	TGTGCCAGCAGTATCATCACTCGAGGGTTAATAGGAAACACCATATATTTT
TRBD1	15	TRBV12-3/TRBV12-4	NA	TRBJ2-7	CASRYSGTGGYEQYF	TGTGCCAGCAGGTACTCCGGGACAGGGGGCTACGAGCAGTACTTC
NA	12	TRBV20-1	NA	TRBJ2-3	CSTPAGTDTQYF	TGCAGTACCCCGGCGGGTACAGATACGCAGTATTTT
NA	14	TRBV18	NA	TRBJ1-4	CASSRIATNEKLFF	TGTGCCAGCTCACGAATCGCAACTAATGAAAAACTGTTTTTT
NA	17	TRBV4-1	NA	TRBJ1-4	CASSQEGSPATNEKLFF	TGCGCCAGCAGCCAAGAAGGGTCCCCTGCAACTAATGAAAAACTGTTTTTT
NA	15	TRBV7-9	NA	TRBJ2-5	CASSPSWLSQETQYF	TGTGCCAGCAGCCCATCATGGCTTTCACAAGAGACCCAGTACTTC
TRBD2	14	TRBV30	NA	TRBJ2-1	CAWSGLADYNEQFF	TGTGCCTGGAGCGGACTAGCAGATTACAATGAGCAGTTCTTC
NA	15	TRBV23-1	NA	TRBJ2-4	CASRQKEDSKNIQYF	TGCGCCAGCAGGCAGAAGGAGGACTCCAAAAACATTCAGTACTTC
NA	14	TRBV18	few	TRBJ2-7	CASSPPGVSYEQYF	TGTGCCAGCTCACCACCGGGGGTCTCCTACGAGCAGTACTTC
NA	11	TRBV9	NA	TRBJ2-1	CASSVGHEQFF	TGTGCCAGCAGCGTAGGACATGAGCAGTTCTTC
NA	14	TRBV12-3/TRBV12-4	NA	TRBJ2-7	CASSLGPRAYEQYF	TGTGCCAGCAGTTTAGGCCCCAGGGCCTACGAGCAGTACTTC
NA	14	TRBV7-6	once	TRBJ2-3	CASSPRIGTDTQYF	TGTGCTAGCAGCCCGAGGATAGGGACAGATACGCAGTATTTT
TRBD1	18	TRBV7-8	NA	TRBJ2-2	CASSPRIGQGRGGGELFF	TGTGCCAGCAGCCCTCGTATTGGACAGGGTCGAGGGGGGGGGGAGCTGTTTTTT
NA	13	TRBV10-3	NA	TRBJ1-3	CAISESRGNTIYF	TGTGCCATCAGTGAGTCACGGGGAAACACCATATATTTT
NA	13	TRBV7-6	few	TRBJ2-2	CASSLLSAGELFF	TGTGCCAGCAGCTTACTGAGCGCCGGGGAGCTGTTTTTT
TRBD2	16	TRBV4-2	few	TRBJ2-1	CASSKETSGRANEQFF	TGTGCCAGCAGCAAAGAGACTAGCGGGAGGGCCAATGAGCAGTTCTTC
TRBD1	17	TRBV7-2	NA	TRBJ2-7	CASSQKGTVPLSYEQYF	TGTGCCAGCAGCCAGAAGGGGACAGTTCCCCTTTCCTACGAGCAGTACTTC
NA	13	TRBV5-1	many	TRBJ2-5	CASSLDRAETQYF	TGCGCCAGCAGCTTGGACAGGGCGGAGACCCAGTACTTC
NA	12	TRBV12-3/TRBV12-4	few	TRBJ1-2	CASSLDIYGYTF	TGTGCCAGCAGCCTAGACATCTATGGCTACACCTTC
NA	14	TRBV19	NA	TRBJ1-1	CASRWTVMNTEAFF	TGTGCCAGCCGATGGACGGTCATGAACACTGAAGCTTTCTTT
NA	14	TRBV6-1	NA	TRBJ2-3	CASSVPSGGDTQYF	TGTGCCAGCAGTGTTCCTAGTGGTGGAGATACGCAGTATTTT
NA	14	TRBV10-1	few	TRBJ2-7	CASSEIDLRYEQYF	TGCGCCAGCAGTGAGATCGACCTTAGATACGAGCAGTACTTC
NA	14	TRBV5-4	many	TRBJ2-1	CASSRGQMYNEQFF	TGTGCCAGCAGCCGGGGACAAATGTACAATGAGCAGTTCTTC
TRBD1	12	TRBV12-3/TRBV12-4	few	TRBJ1-1	CASKLGTGEAFF	TGTGCCAGCAAATTGGGGACAGGGGAAGCTTTCTTT
NA	14	TRBV5-1	few	TRBJ2-7	CASSLRGEGYEQYF	TGCGCCAGCAGCTTGAGGGGGGAAGGTTACGAGCAGTACTTC
NA	14	TRBV13	NA	TRBJ2-7	CASSPTGLYYEQYF	TGTGCCAGCAGCCCAACGGGACTCTACTACGAGCAGTACTTC
TRBD2	14	TRBV7-9	few	TRBJ2-1	CASSSSGRKDEQFF	TGTGCCAGCAGCTCAAGCGGGAGGAAGGATGAGCAGTTCTTC